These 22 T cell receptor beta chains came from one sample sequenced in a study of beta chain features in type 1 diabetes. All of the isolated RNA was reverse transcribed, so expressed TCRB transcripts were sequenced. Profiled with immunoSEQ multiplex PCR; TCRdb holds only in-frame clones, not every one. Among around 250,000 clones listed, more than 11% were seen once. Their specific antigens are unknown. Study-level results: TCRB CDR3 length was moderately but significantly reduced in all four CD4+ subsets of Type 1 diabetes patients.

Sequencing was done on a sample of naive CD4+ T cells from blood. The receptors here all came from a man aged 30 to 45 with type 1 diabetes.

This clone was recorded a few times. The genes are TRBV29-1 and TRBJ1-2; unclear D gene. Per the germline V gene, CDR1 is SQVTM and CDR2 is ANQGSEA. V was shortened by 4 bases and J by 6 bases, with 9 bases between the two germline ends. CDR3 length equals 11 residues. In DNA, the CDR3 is TGCAGCGTTGCAGGATTGGATGGCTACACCTTC. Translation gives CSVAGLDGYTF. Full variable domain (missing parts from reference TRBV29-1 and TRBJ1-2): SAVISQKPSRDICQRGTSLTIQCQVDSQVTMMFWYRQQPGQSLTLIATANQGSEATYESGFVIDKFPISRPNLTFSTLTVSNMSPEDSSIYLCSVAGLDGYTFGSGTRLTVV.

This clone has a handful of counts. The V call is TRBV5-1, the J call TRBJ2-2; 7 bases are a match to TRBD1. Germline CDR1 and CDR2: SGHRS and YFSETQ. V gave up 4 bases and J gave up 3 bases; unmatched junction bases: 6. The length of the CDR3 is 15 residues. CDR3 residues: CASSADREYTGELFF. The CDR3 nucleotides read TGCGCCAGCAGCGCCGACAGGGAGTACACCGGGGAGCTGTTTTTT.

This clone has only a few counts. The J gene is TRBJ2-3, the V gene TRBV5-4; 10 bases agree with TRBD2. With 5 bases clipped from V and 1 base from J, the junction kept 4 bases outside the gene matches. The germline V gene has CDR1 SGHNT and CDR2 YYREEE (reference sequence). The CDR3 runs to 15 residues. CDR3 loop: CASRILAGGTDTQYF. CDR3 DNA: TGTGCCAGCAGAATCCTAGCGGGGGGCACAGATACGCAGTATTTT.

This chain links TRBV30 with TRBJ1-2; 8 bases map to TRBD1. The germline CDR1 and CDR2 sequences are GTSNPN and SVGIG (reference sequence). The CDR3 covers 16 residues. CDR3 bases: TGTGCATGCTATGCCAGGGGGCCAGGGGACGGCTATGGCTACACCTTC. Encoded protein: CACYARGPGDGYGYTF.

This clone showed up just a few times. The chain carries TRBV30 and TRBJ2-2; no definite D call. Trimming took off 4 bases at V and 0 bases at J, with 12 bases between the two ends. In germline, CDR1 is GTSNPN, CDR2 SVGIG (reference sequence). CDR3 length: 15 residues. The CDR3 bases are TGTGCCTGGACCCGCCGAACTCCGAACACCGGGGAGCTGTTTTTT. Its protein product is CAWTRRTPNTGELFF.

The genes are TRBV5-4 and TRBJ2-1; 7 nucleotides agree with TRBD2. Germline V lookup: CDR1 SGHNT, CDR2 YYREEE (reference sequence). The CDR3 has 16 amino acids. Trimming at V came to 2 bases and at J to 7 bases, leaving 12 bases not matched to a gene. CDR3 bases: TGTGCCAGCAGCTTCACCGCGGGAGTACGGGGGAATGAGCAGTTCTTC. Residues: CASSFTAGVRGNEQFF.

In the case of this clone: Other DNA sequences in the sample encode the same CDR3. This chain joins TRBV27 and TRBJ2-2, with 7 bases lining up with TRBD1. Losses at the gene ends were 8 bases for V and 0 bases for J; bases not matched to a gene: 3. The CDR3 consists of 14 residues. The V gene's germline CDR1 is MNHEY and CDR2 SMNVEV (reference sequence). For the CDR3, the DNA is TGTGCCAGCTGGGACAGAGCGAACACCGGGGAGCTGTTTTTT. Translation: CASWDRANTGELFF.

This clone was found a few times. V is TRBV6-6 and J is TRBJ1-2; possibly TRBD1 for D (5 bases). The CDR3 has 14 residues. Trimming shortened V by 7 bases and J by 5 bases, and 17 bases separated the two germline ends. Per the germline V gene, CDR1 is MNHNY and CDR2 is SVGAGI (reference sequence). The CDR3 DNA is TGTGCCAGCACCCTTGGGGGGAGTCGGTATGGCTACACCTTC. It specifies CASTLGGSRYGYTF.

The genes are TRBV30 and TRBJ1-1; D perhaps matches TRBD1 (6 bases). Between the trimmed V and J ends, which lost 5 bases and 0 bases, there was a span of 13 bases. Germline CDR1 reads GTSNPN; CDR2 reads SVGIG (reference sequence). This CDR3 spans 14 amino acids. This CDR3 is CAWAVGGLNTEAFF. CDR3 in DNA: TGTGCCTGGGCCGTGGGGGGGCTGAACACTGAAGCTTTCTTT.

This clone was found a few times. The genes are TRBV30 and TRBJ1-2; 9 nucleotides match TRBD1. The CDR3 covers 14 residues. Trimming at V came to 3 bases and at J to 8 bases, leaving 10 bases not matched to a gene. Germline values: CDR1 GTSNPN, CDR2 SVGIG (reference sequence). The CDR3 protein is CAWRLGQGSRGYTF. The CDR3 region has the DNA TGTGCCTGGAGGCTAGGACAGGGGTCTCGCGGCTACACCTTC.

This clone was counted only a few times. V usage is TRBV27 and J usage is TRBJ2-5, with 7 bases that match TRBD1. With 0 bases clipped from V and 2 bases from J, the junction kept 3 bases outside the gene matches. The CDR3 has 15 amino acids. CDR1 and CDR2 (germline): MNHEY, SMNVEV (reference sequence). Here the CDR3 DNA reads TGTGCCAGCAGTTTATCGAAGACAGGGCAAGAGACCCAGTACTTC. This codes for CASSLSKTGQETQYF.

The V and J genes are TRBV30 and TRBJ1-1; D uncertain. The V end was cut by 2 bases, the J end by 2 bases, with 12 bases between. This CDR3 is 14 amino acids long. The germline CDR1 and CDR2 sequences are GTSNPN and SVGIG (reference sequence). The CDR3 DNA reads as TGTGCCTGGAGTCCTATGACAAGAAACACTGAAGCTTTCTTT. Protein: CAWSPMTRNTEAFF.

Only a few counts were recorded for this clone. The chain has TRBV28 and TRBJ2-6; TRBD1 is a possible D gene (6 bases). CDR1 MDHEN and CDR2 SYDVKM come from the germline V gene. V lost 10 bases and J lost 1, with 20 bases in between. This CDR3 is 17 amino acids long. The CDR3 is CATRMQDSESGANVLTF. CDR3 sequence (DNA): TGTGCCACCAGAATGCAGGACAGCGAATCTGGGGCCAACGTCCTGACTTTC.

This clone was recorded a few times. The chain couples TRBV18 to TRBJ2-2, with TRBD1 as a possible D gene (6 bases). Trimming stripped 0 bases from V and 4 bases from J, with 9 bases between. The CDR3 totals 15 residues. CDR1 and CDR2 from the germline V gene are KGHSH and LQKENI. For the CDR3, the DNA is TGTGCCAGCTCACCACCCGCAGGGGCCACCGGGGAGCTGTTTTTT. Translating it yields CASSPPAGATGELFF.

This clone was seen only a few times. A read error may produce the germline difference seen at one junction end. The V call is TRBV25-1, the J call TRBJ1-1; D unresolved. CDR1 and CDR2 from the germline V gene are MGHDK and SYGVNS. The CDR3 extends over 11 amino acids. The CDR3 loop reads CASSGPGEPAF. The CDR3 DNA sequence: TGTGCCAGCAGTGGTCCCGGGGAACCCGCGTTT.

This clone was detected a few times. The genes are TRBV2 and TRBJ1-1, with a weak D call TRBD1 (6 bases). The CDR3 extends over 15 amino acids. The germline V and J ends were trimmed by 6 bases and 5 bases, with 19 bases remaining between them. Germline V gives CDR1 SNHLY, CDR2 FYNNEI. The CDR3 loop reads CASRGEQGLGTEAFF. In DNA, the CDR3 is TGTGCCAGCAGGGGCGAGCAGGGGTTGGGGACTGAAGCTTTCTTT.

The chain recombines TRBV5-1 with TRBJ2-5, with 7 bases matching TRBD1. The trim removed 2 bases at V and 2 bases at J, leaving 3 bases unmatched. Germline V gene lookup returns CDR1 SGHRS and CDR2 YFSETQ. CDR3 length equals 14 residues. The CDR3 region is CASSFGQDQETQYF. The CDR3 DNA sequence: TGCGCCAGCAGCTTCGGACAGGATCAAGAGACCCAGTACTTC.

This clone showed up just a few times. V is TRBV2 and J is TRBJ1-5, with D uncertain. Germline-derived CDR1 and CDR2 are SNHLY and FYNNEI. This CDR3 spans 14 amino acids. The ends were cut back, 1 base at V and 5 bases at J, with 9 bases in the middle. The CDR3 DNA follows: TGTGCCAGCAGTGAAGGGAGTCTAGATCAGCCCCAGCATTTT. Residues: CASSEGSLDQPQHF.

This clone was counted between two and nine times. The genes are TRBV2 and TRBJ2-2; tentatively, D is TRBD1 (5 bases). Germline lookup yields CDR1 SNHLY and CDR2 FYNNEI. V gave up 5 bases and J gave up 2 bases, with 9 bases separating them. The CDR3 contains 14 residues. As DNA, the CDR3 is TGTGCCAGCAGTCCTGGACAAAACACCGGGGAGCTGTTTTTT. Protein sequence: CASSPGQNTGELFF.

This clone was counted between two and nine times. CDR3 sequence reads: CAWSEDRGTDTQYF. CDR3 coding DNA: TGTGCCTGGAGCGAGGACAGGGGCACAGATACGCAGTATTTT. V gene TRBV30 combines with J gene TRBJ2-3; 8 bases fit TRBD1. Germline V gene data show CDR1 as GTSNPN and CDR2 as SVGIG (reference sequence). V dropped 3 bases and J dropped 1; count of bases not matched to a gene: 3. The CDR3 sequence is 14 residues long.

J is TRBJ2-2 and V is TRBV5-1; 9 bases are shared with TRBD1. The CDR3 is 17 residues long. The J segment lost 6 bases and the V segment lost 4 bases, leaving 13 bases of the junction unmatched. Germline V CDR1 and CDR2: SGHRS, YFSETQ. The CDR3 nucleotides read TGCGCCAGCAGCCTCCCTCCTCCGGGACAGGGCTCCGGGGAGCTGTTTTTT. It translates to CASSLPPPGQGSGELFF.

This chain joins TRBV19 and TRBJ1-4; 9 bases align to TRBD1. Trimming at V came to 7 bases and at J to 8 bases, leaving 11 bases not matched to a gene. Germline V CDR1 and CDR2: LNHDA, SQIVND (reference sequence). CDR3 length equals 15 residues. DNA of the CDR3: TGTGCCAGTACCCCCCTCGGGGGACAGGGAGAAAAACTGTTTTTT. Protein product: CASTPLGGQGEKLFF.